The sample holds one count of the clone carrying this T cell receptor (beta chain). Its antigen is as yet unknown. This sample was included in a study of T cell responses to AZD1222 COVID-19 vaccine. Whole-study results and caveats: Regions left unmutated in variants are reportedly the target of nearly half of spike-specific TCRs. AZD1222 recipients seropositive at baseline numbered only 6 or 7. Dominant CD4 TCR responses targeted spike regions 160-218 and 743-854. Clonal diversity may have been underestimated, and the donors were mostly white British, with more females than males.

Trimming removed 5 bases from V and 3 bases from J; junction bases left unmatched: 4. The germline gives CDR1 LNHDA, CDR2 SQIVND (reference sequence). The CDR3 contains 14 residues. The method was immunoSEQ multiplex PCR; TCRdb's version includes in-frame clones alone and lacks a portion of them. The table has over 100,000 clones, 70% to 90% seen once. Sequencing was performed on peripheral blood, taken on day 0 of AZD1222 vaccination. This clonotype was sampled from an adult in good health. The chain carries TRBV19 and TRBJ2-3; 8 bases map to TRBD1. The CDR3 loop is CASSGRQGTDTQYF. Written as DNA, the CDR3 is TGTGCCAGTAGTGGCAGACAGGGGACAGATACGCAGTATTTT.